These T cell receptor beta chains were read from a single sample in a study of shared clonotypes between healthy human individuals. The data were produced by immunoSEQ multiplex PCR, yet TCRdb's version contains in-frame clones alone and is incomplete. The data show about 2.4 million clones, over 85% seen once. The sample taken for sequencing was naive CD4+ T cells from PBMCs. The receptors originated from a man aged 18 to 35 in good health. Some clones in this sample may be carry-over from other donors' samples. Both conserved end residues are part of each CDR3.

J	V	length	CDR3
TRBJ1-2	TRBV5-1	15	CASSLVYSSSGGYTF
TRBJ1-2	TRBV6-1	13	CASSDGGASGYTF
TRBJ2-7	TRBV28	17	CASSHPIERERFDEQYF
TRBJ1-5	TRBV28	11	CATNSNQPQHF
TRBJ2-1	TRBV5-8	14	CASKRAGGTDEQFF
TRBJ2-7	TRBV9	13	CASSPHGEGNQYF
TRBJ2-3	TRBV7-8	16	CASSLAGTQSTDTQYF
TRBJ2-1	TRBV18	12	CASSLRYNEQFF
TRBJ2-2	TRBV30	14	CAWDGTRRTGELFF
TRBJ1-1	TRBV5-1	16	CASSSTPGASNTEAFF
TRBJ1-5	TRBV19	13	CASSRTGPGPQHF